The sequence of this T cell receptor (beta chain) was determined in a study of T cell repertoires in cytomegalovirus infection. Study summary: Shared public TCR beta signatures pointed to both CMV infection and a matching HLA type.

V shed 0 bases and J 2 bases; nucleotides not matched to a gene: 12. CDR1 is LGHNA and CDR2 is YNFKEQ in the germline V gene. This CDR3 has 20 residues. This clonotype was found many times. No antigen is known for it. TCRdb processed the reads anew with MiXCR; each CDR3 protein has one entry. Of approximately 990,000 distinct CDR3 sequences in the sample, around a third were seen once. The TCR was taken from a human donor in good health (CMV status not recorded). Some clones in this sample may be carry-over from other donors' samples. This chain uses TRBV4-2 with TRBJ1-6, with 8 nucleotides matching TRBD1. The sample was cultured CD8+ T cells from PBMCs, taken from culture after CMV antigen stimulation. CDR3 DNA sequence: TGTGCCAGCAGCCAAGATCTTACAGGGGGGTGGGAGACCTATAATTCACCCCTCCACTTT. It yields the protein CASSQDLTGGWETYNSPLHF.